The 17 T cell receptor beta chains in this list originate from one sample, sequenced in a study of shared clonotypes between healthy human individuals. Data came from immunoSEQ multiplex PCR; TCRdb stores just in-frame clones and leaves some out. The sample includes roughly 2.2 million clones, approximately 93% of them seen just once. Sequencing input: naive CD4+ T cells from PBMCs. Subset in this sample: CD45RA+ positively selected. These receptors were obtained from a man in his late teens or twenties in good health. Some clones in this sample may be carry-over from other donors' samples.

This chain connects TRBV4-1 to TRBJ2-5; D not certain. Matching the DNA end better, TRBJ2-7 makes the J call doubtful. Germline-derived CDR1 and CDR2 are MGHRA and YSYEKL. The CDR3 sequence is 12 residues long. CDR3 nucleotides: TGCGCCAGCAGCCAAGGGCATTACGAGCAGTACTTC. Encoded protein: CASSQGHYEQYF.

The chain has TRBV28 and TRBJ2-1; 10 bases agree with TRBD2. This CDR3 spans 14 amino acids. Trimming at V came to 7 bases and at J to 8 bases, leaving 8 bases not matched to a gene. Germline values: CDR1 MDHEN, CDR2 SYDVKM. In nucleotides, the CDR3 is TGTGCCAGCACCTTACTAGCGGGAAACTATGAGCAGTTCTTC. Encoded protein: CASTLLAGNYEQFF.

On this clone itself: The identical CDR3 is also encoded by other nucleotide sequences in the sample. The DNA of the CDR3 is TGTGCCAGCAGCCCACGACTAGCGGGCAATGAGCAGTTCTTC. Amino acid sequence: CASSPRLAGNEQFF. The gene calls are TRBV9 and TRBJ2-1, with 10 bases identical to TRBD2. Trimming cost V 4 bases and J 6 bases; bases outside gene matches: 4. The germline gives CDR1 SGDLS, CDR2 YYNGEE. The CDR3 is made up of 14 amino acids.

The chain combines TRBV2 with TRBJ2-6; D may be TRBD2 (5 bases). The CDR3 sequence is 13 residues long. Germline V lookup: CDR1 SNHLY, CDR2 FYNNEI. For the CDR3, the DNA is TGTGCTACAGCGGAGGCTGGGGCCAACGTCCTGACTTTC. Encoded protein: CATAEAGANVLTF.

This rearrangement joins TRBV7-2 to TRBJ2-3; D ambiguous. Germline assignment: CDR1 SGHTA and CDR2 FQGNSA. The CDR3 totals 13 residues. The V gene lost 1 base and the J gene lost 4 bases, with 6 bases spanning the gap. CDR3 in DNA: TGTGCCAGCAGCTTAGGATGGTCAGATACGCAGTATTTT. Protein sequence: CASSLGWSDTQYF. Looking up the rest from reference TRBV7-2 and TRBJ2-3 gives the full variable domain: GAGVSQSPSNKVTEKGKDVELRCDPISGHTALYWYRQSLGQGLEFLIYFQGNSAPDKSGLPSDRFSAERTGGSVSTLTIQRTQQEDSAVYLCASSLGWSDTQYFGPGTRLTVL.

The table lists this clone with a count of one. The rearrangement uses TRBV6-1 and TRBJ2-4; 14 bases are shared with TRBD2. The CDR3 is made up of 19 amino acids. The germline CDR1 and CDR2 sequences are MNHNS and SASEGT. V dropped 2 bases and J dropped 1; count of bases not matched to a gene: 7. Here the CDR3 DNA reads TGTGCCAGCAGTGAAATTGGGACTAGCGGGAGTGGGGCCAAAAACATTCAGTACTTC. Residues: CASSEIGTSGSGAKNIQYF.

This clone showed up just a few times. CDR3 sequence reads: CASSLTGGDEKLFF. CDR3 DNA sequence: TGTGCCAGCAGCTTGACAGGGGGAGATGAAAAACTGTTTTTT. The chain couples TRBV7-9 to TRBJ1-4; 9 bases agree with TRBD1. The CDR3 extends over 14 amino acids. V lost 3 bases, J lost 6 bases, and 2 bases stayed unmatched. CDR1 is SEHNR and CDR2 is FQNEAQ in the germline V gene (reference sequence).

This clone is a singleton in its sample. Other DNA sequences in the same sample also yield this CDR3. V and J are TRBV28 and TRBJ2-1, with 7 bases aligning to TRBD2. Germline lookup yields CDR1 MDHEN and CDR2 SYDVKM. The CDR3 sequence is 14 residues long. V shed 5 bases and J 3 bases; nucleotides not matched to a gene: 4. DNA of the CDR3: TGTGCCAGCAGTCAGGGCGGGAGCTACAATGAGCAGTTCTTC. Amino acid sequence: CASSQGGSYNEQFF. Filled out from reference TRBV28 and TRBJ2-1, the complete variable domain reads DVKVTQSSRYLVKRTGEKVFLECVQDMDHENMFWYRQDPGLGLRLIYFSYDVKMKEKGDIPEGYSVSREKKERFSLILESASTNQTSMYLCASSQGGSYNEQFFGPGTRLTVL.

This clone appeared a few times. The rearrangement links TRBV10-3 to TRBJ1-5, with unresolved D. The germline V gene encodes CDR1 ENHRY and CDR2 SYGVKD. The V end lost 0 bases, the J end lost 6 bases, and 9 bases lay between the germline ends. The CDR3 loop spans 14 amino acids. The CDR3 sequence is CAISESRLGQPQHF. The CDR3 DNA sequence: TGTGCCATCAGTGAGTCGCGGTTAGGTCAGCCCCAGCATTTT.

The chain has TRBV18 and TRBJ1-2, with 11 bases identical to TRBD1. After removal of 1 base from V and 3 bases from J, the junction contained 4 bases not matched to a gene. Germline lookup yields CDR1 KGHSH and CDR2 LQKENI. The CDR3 consists of 16 residues. In nucleotides, the CDR3 is TGTGCCAGCTCACCACTTCCGGGACAGGGGGACTATGGCTACACCTTC. Amino acid sequence: CASSPLPGQGDYGYTF.

The chain combines TRBV2 with TRBJ1-6; D remains ambiguous. Between the trimmed V and J ends, which lost 1 base and 7 bases, there was a span of 11 bases. The germline V gene encodes CDR1 SNHLY and CDR2 FYNNEI. The CDR3 sequence is 15 residues long. CDR3 DNA sequence: TGTGCCAGCAGTGAAGAGAGAATCAAAAATTCACCCCTCCACTTT. Amino acids: CASSEERIKNSPLHF.

The chain links TRBV6-5 to TRBJ2-5, with D uncertain. With 11 bases removed from V and 2 bases from J, the gap between germline ends came to 9 bases. Germline CDR1 MNHEY, CDR2 SVGAGI. CDR3 length: 11 amino acids. The CDR3 reads CAVGRQETQYF. In DNA form, the CDR3 reads TGTGCCGTTGGCCGTCAAGAGACCCAGTACTTC.

This clone came up once. The chain recombines TRBV5-1 with TRBJ2-3, with 10 bases aligning to TRBD2. This CDR3 region has 16 residues. Germline loops: CDR1 SGHRS, CDR2 YFSETQ. The J segment lost 4 bases and the V segment lost 0 bases, leaving 5 bases of the junction unmatched. The chain's CDR3 is CASSLGAGGTADTQYF. The CDR3 DNA follows: TGCGCCAGCAGCTTGGGAGCGGGAGGGACCGCAGATACGCAGTATTTT.

With respect to this clone: Other DNA sequences within the sample encode an identical CDR3. The genes are TRBV9 and TRBJ2-1; 7 bases are a match to TRBD2. The CDR3 is 16 residues long. V gave up 0 bases and J gave up 3 bases; unmatched junction bases: 6. Germline V gene lookup returns CDR1 SGDLS and CDR2 YYNGEE. The CDR3 loop reads CASSVAGLAVYNEQFF. The DNA of the CDR3 is TGTGCCAGCAGCGTAGCGGGGCTAGCGGTCTACAATGAGCAGTTCTTC.

This chain uses TRBV2 with TRBJ2-7; no clear D gene. V was trimmed by 2 bases and J by 7 bases, leaving 15 bases between them. The CDR3 totals 14 residues. The germline gives CDR1 SNHLY, CDR2 FYNNEI. DNA of the CDR3: TGTGCCAGCAGTGAATGGCAGCAGGCCGAGGAGCAGTACTTC. Translating gives CASSEWQQAEEQYF.

This rearrangement joins TRBV29-1 to TRBJ2-7, with D perhaps given as TRBD1 or TRBD2 (6 bases each). V lost 4 bases to trimming and J lost 10 bases, with 20 bases between them. This CDR3 comprises 13 residues. Germline lookup yields CDR1 SQVTM and CDR2 ANQGSEA. CDR3 residues: CSVVRSPGDNQYF. Written as DNA, the CDR3 is TGCAGCGTTGTTCGGTCTCCGGGGGACAACCAGTACTTC.

This clone was detected only once. V and J are TRBV4-3 and TRBJ2-2; D perhaps matches TRBD1 (6 bases). CDR1 and CDR2 (germline): LGHNA, YSLEER. V lost 4 bases, J lost 3 bases, and 18 bases lay in between. The CDR3 totals 17 residues. The CDR3 is CASSPQGPSGDTGELFF. CDR3 DNA: TGCGCCAGCAGCCCACAGGGACCCTCAGGGGACACCGGGGAGCTGTTTTTT.